This T cell receptor beta chain was documented in a study of low-dose radiotherapy and immunotherapy resistance in tumors. At the level of the study: Administration of intravenous cyclophosphamide at 200 mg/m2 took place every two weeks, one day before radiation and immunotherapy.

As to this clonotype: At one end, the junction sequence differs from germline, possibly due to a read error.

Primers used for first-strand cDNA, a TRAV- and TRBV-specific set, covered both alpha and beta chains. The authors amplified TCRs for approximately 18 PCR cycles with a constant-region primer and a V-primer adapter. Isolated mRNA underwent amplification by in vitro transcription. MiXCR, applied by TCRdb to the reads, yields one record per CDR3 protein. Here the sample spans nearly 95,000 distinct CDR3 sequences, 9.4% being singletons. Time point noted: before trial treatment. The receptor's source is a male donor with prostate cancer. This specimen was PBMCs, taken before treatment.

The CDR3: CASSLGLVVYNEQLF. As DNA, the CDR3 is TGTGCCAGCAGCCTAGGACTAGTGGTGTACAATGAGCAGCTCTTC. The rearrangement joins TRBV14 to TRBJ2-1; TRBD2 agrees at 7 bases. This CDR3 region has 15 residues. Germline CDR1 is SGHDN and CDR2 is FVKESK.